This T cell receptor (beta chain) originates from a study of blood T cell repertoires in COVID-19 (dated by TCRdb to the early 2020s). About the full investigation: Collaborator samples came from the United States, Italy and Spain and covered acute and convalescent phases of COVID-19. The prospective study material was composed of cDNA or gDNA derived from T cells, B-cell-depleted T cells, or PBMCs. The dataset comprised deeply sampled blood TCRbeta repertoires from subjects exposed to, actively infected with, or recovered from COVID-19. A freely available public database, intended as a resource for researchers studying the immune response to SARS-CoV-2, is where the repertoires were released. The samples were drawn from two sources: the first 160 participants of the ongoing ImmuneRACE study, and 950 to 1,500 subjects contributed by 6 global collaborators. The sample metadata nearly always contained a de-identified subject ID, COVID-19 status, age in years and sex. Where HLA class I and class II types were available, the types were taken from metadata supplied by the sample provider, not from assay-based typing.

As for this clone: Its cognate antigen has yet to be identified. No base qualities exist here, and no much larger clone lies one base off it.

The germline V gene sets CDR1 to MDHEN and CDR2 to SYDVKM. Compared with germline, V lacks 10 bases and J lacks 6 bases; bases without a gene match: 9. The CDR3 has 12 amino acids, counting the end cysteine and phenylalanine. The entry retains the CDR3 DNA only, 36 bases that are in frame from base 1. At one collaborating source in Seattle, patients were enrolled during active infection and were followed longitudinally through the course of disease. The collaborating institutions used their own protocols to collect whole blood in K2EDTA tubes. For TCRbeta analysis, collaborators shipped samples as frozen whole blood, isolated PBMCs, or DNA extracted from either of those sample types. Broad study findings and their caveats: The quantity of clinical and demographic metadata differed by source and by participant and was supplied without curation.

TCRbeta CDR3 regions were amplified from genomic DNA using the immunoSEQ Assay, a bias-controlled multiplex PCR. As for the authors' bioinformatics: The number of nucleated cells in each sample was estimated by amplification of reference gene primers within the assay. To quantify the absolute abundance of each unique TCRbeta CDR3 rearrangement, sequence reads were collapsed and filtered. Productive Simpson clonality was computed per sample as the square root of Simpson's diversity index over productive rearrangements. TCRdb stores this immuneACCESS table with in-frame sequences only. Part of the clones is absent; in the studies checked, under half of the shortfall reflects unresolved V genes, and no reason is known for the rest. V, J and clone size were drawn from that table, and D and trimming were deduced from the DNA. Across this sample there are about 340,000 clones, with 88% seen only once. Of the sample, about 7.3% is held by the ten largest clones.

The source of this sequence is a woman between 65 and 79 years old with COVID-19, enrolled during active disease. What was sequenced was peripheral blood. Recombination connected TRBV28 to TRBJ2-7, and TRBD1 aligns with 7 junction nucleotides. The CDR3 here reads CATSDRIREQYF. The DNA is TGTGCCACTTCGGACAGGATCCGCGAGCAGTACTTC. Supplemented by the reference TRBV28 and TRBJ2-7 proteins around the CDR3, the complete variable domain is DVKVTQSSRYLVKRTGEKVFLECVQDMDHENMFWYRQDPGLGLRLIYFSYDVKMKEKGDIPEGYSVSREKKERFSLILESASTNQTSMYLCATSDRIREQYFGPGTRLTVT.